This entry is about one TCR beta chain. This CDR3 comprises 16 residues. Trimming took 4 bases from V and 7 from J; bases not matched to a gene: 11. Germline lookup yields CDR1 MGHDK and CDR2 SYGVNS. The sample belongs to a study of blood T cell repertoires in COVID-19. Background on the study: Samples came from the United States, Italy and Spain, spanning acute and convalescent COVID-19. T cells, B-cell-depleted T cells, or PBMCs supplied cDNA or gDNA.

Original data processing: Estimation of nucleated cell counts was performed using reference gene primer amplification. The method was immunoSEQ multiplex PCR; TCRdb's version includes in-frame clones alone and lacks a portion of them. The V and J calls and clone size were taken over from that table, and D and trimming were inferred from the DNA. The top ten clones hold more than 5% of a sample with 95,000 to 100,000 clones, over 80% of them seen once. The chain has TRBV25-1 and TRBJ2-1, with 9 nucleotides matching TRBD1. Input material: peripheral blood. This sequence originates from a man aged 45-65 years with active COVID-19. This CDR3 is CASSAGTGWRGNEQFF. In DNA, the CDR3 is TGTGCCAGCAGTGCCGGGACAGGGTGGAGAGGGAATGAGCAGTTCTTC.